Following are 23 T cell receptor beta chains from one sample sequenced in a study of beta chain features in type 1 diabetes (dated by TCRdb to the late 2010s). Library construction relied on the immunoSEQ multiplex PCR assay. The entire amount of isolated RNA was reverse transcribed using the High Capacity cDNA Reverse Transcription Kit, so the sequenced TCRB transcripts were expressed ones. TCRdb took this table from immuneACCESS and kept in-frame rearrangements with V and J called. Such tables lack part of the clones; where checked against another copy, unresolved V genes explain under half of the gap, and the rest is unexplained. The sample data list around 280,000 clones, and approximately 8% of these were observed just once. The ten largest clones represent 0.9% to 1.2% of the sample. Specimen: central memory CD4+ T cells from blood. These receptors were obtained from a woman younger than 35 in good health.

This clone was seen many times. This chain links TRBV7-9 with TRBJ2-1; no definite D call. The CDR3 is 11 amino acids. The germline CDR1 and CDR2 sequences are SEHNR and FQNEAQ (reference sequence). Trimming stripped 8 bases from V and 8 bases from J, with 10 bases between. The CDR3 protein is CASEQLDEQFF. As DNA, the CDR3 is TGTGCCAGCGAGCAGCTGGATGAGCAGTTCTTC.

This clone was detected only a few times. The CDR3 spells CASSRDGLADTQYF. CDR3 sequence (DNA): TGTGCCAGCAGCCGGGACGGCCTCGCGGATACGCAGTATTTT. The chain recombines TRBV7-2 with TRBJ2-3; D is perhaps TRBD1 or TRBD2 (5 bases each). The length of the CDR3 is 14 residues. Germline V CDR1 and CDR2: SGHTA, FQGNSA. Between the trimmed V and J ends, which lost 5 bases and 6 bases, there was a span of 15 bases. Using reference TRBV7-2 and TRBJ2-3 for the parts outside the CDR3, the full variable domain is GAGVSQSPSNKVTEKGKDVELRCDPISGHTALYWYRQSLGQGLEFLIYFQGNSAPDKSGLPSDRFSAERTGGSVSTLTIQRTQQEDSAVYLCASSRDGLADTQYFGPGTRLTVL.

For the CDR3, the DNA is TGTGCCAGCAGCTCAGAGCCGGGCTCCTACGAGCAGTACTTC. The encoded protein is CASSSEPGSYEQYF. The chain joins TRBV7-9 to TRBJ2-7, with D hard to call. V was clipped by 4 bases and J by 0 bases, with 10 bases between them. The CDR3 sequence is 14 residues long. Germline V gene data show CDR1 as SEHNR and CDR2 as FQNEAQ (reference sequence).

This chain links TRBV9 with TRBJ2-3; no definite D call. The V end was cut by 4 bases, the J end by 2 bases, with 11 bases between. Germline V CDR1 and CDR2: SGDLS, YYNGEE. The CDR3 runs 14 residues. CDR3 nucleotide sequence: TGTGCCAGCAGCCTAGGACCCAACACAGATACGCAGTATTTT. This encodes CASSLGPNTDTQYF. Full variable domain (remainder filled in from reference TRBV9 and TRBJ2-3): DSGVTQTPKHLITATGQRVTLRCSPRSGDLSVYWYQQSLDQGLQFLIQYYNGEERAKGNILERFSAQQFPDLHSELNLSSLELGDSALYFCASSLGPNTDTQYFGPGTRLTVL.

The chain uses TRBV11-3 and TRBJ2-7, with TRBD1 as a possible D gene (5 bases). The V end lost 4 bases, the J end lost 2 bases, and 12 bases lay between the germline ends. Germline V CDR1 and CDR2: SGHNT, YENEEA. The CDR3 consists of 14 residues. CDR3 in DNA: TGTGCCAGCAGCTCGACAGAATCTCCCTACGAGCAGTACTTC. Its protein product is CASSSTESPYEQYF.

In this sample, this clone turned up a few times. This chain uses TRBV7-9 with TRBJ1-1; 7 bases match TRBD1. This CDR3 comprises 15 residues. Germline V lookup: CDR1 SEHNR, CDR2 FQNEAQ (reference sequence). After removal of 0 bases from V and 0 bases from J, the junction contained 1 base not matched to a gene. CDR3 DNA sequence: TGTGCCAGCAGCTTAGCAGGGGGCATGAACACTGAAGCTTTCTTT. Its protein product is CASSLAGGMNTEAFF.

This clone was counted between two and nine times. This rearrangement joins TRBV5-4 to TRBJ2-2; D ambiguous. The germline V and J ends were trimmed by 4 bases and 2 bases, with 3 bases remaining between them. Germline V gene data show CDR1 as SGHNT and CDR2 as YYREEE (reference sequence). This CDR3 region has 12 residues. The CDR3, as DNA: TGTGCCAGCAGCCGTAACACCGGGGAGCTGTTTTTT. Its translation: CASSRNTGELFF.

This chain joins TRBV28 and TRBJ2-1, with 9 bases aligning to TRBD2. V shed 2 bases, J shed 7 bases, and the junction held 9 bases outside the gene matches. The CDR3 runs to 16 residues. From germline, CDR1 is MDHEN and CDR2 SYDVKM. The CDR3 spells CASSLPSGGSFNEQFF. The CDR3 nucleotides read TGTGCCAGCAGTTTACCCAGCGGGGGGAGCTTTAATGAGCAGTTCTTC.

The V gene is TRBV7-2, the J gene TRBJ2-6; D tentatively reads TRBD1 or TRBD2 (5 bases each). The V and J ends lost 3 bases and 11 bases respectively, with 11 bases between them. The CDR3 contains 13 residues. Germline CDR1 SGHTA, CDR2 FQGNSA. The CDR3: CASSFLGDYVLTF. The CDR3 DNA reads TGTGCCAGCAGCTTTTTGGGGGATTACGTCCTGACTTTC.

The rearrangement joins TRBV23-1 to TRBJ2-3; D could derive from TRBD1 or TRBD2 (6 bases each). TRBV23-1 is treated as an ORF (open reading frame) with a function not yet certain. The CDR3 sequence is 15 residues long. The ends were cut back, 7 bases at V and 5 bases at J, with 19 bases in the middle. The CDR3 sequence: CASTISGAGGDTQYF. In DNA, the CDR3 is TGCGCCAGCACAATCTCGGGGGCTGGAGGAGATACGCAGTATTTT.

This clone was detected a few times. The chain uses TRBV29-1 and TRBJ2-7; possible D gene TRBD1, 6 bases. Looked up from germline, CDR1 is SQVTM and CDR2 is ANQGSEA. V shed 4 bases and J shed 3 bases, with 13 bases lying between them. The CDR3 has 13 residues. The CDR3 region is CSVALGQGYEQYF. In DNA form, the CDR3 reads TGCAGCGTTGCGTTGGGACAAGGCTACGAGCAGTACTTC.

V is TRBV7-6 and J is TRBJ1-4; D gene unclear. V was pared by 1 base and J by 3 bases, with 3 bases between. Germline-derived CDR1 and CDR2 are SGHVS and FNYEAQ. The CDR3 totals 13 residues. CDR3 region: CASSLGPNEKLFF. In nucleotides, the CDR3 is TGTGCCAGCAGCTTAGGGCCTAATGAAAAACTGTTTTTT.

The chain recombines TRBV28 with TRBJ1-1; unclear D gene. V lost 3 bases to trimming and J lost 4 bases, with 9 bases between them. The CDR3 has 13 amino acids. The V gene's germline CDR1 is MDHEN and CDR2 SYDVKM. DNA for the CDR3: TGTGCCAGCAGTTTTCCCCGGAGCACTGAAGCTTTCTTT. As protein: CASSFPRSTEAFF.

This clone has more than one count but fewer than ten. This chain joins TRBV5-4 and TRBJ2-1; 12 bases map to TRBD2. Germline loops: CDR1 SGHNT, CDR2 YYREEE (reference sequence). The CDR3 loop spans 16 amino acids. Trimming removed 1 base from V and 7 bases from J; junction bases left unmatched: 6. CDR3 DNA: TGTGCCAGCAGCTTGTATCCTAGCGGGAGGGAAAATGAGCAGTTCTTC. Protein: CASSLYPSGRENEQFF.

This clone showed up just a few times. The chain is built from TRBV9 and TRBJ2-5, with D perhaps matching TRBD1 (5 bases). Germline CDR1 is SGDLS and CDR2 is YYNGEE. The CDR3 runs 13 residues. Trimming pared 4 bases from V and 5 bases from J, leaving 12 bases between. CDR3 sequence: CASSRVGPETQYF. CDR3 sequence (DNA): TGTGCCAGCAGCCGAGTGGGGCCTGAGACCCAGTACTTC.

The chain joins TRBV5-1 to TRBJ1-1, with a weak D call TRBD1 (5 bases). Trimming cost V 1 base and J 4 bases, with 11 bases left between them. The CDR3 sequence is 14 residues long. Germline-derived CDR1 and CDR2 are SGHRS and YFSETQ. The CDR3 region is CASSLTGGSTEAFF. CDR3 nucleotide sequence: TGCGCCAGCAGCTTGACAGGAGGTAGCACTGAAGCTTTCTTT. The whole variable domain, filled in from reference TRBV5-1 and TRBJ1-1, reads KAGVTQTPRYLIKTRGQQVTLSCSPISGHRSVSWYQQTPGQGLQFLFEYFSETQRNKGNFPGRFSGRQFSNSRSEMNVSTLELGDSALYLCASSLTGGSTEAFFGQGTRLTVV.

The chain uses TRBV9 and TRBJ1-1, with D possibly TRBD1 on 5 matching bases. Per germline, CDR1 SGDLS and CDR2 YYNGEE. V was shortened by 1 base and J by 2 bases, with 9 bases between the two germline ends. This CDR3 is 14 amino acids long. The CDR3 spells CASSVQTDNTEAFF. CDR3 DNA: TGTGCCAGCAGCGTACAGACAGATAACACTGAAGCTTTCTTT.

The chain links TRBV29-1 to TRBJ2-3; perhaps TRBD1 as D (5 bases). CDR3 length: 14 residues. V dropped 3 bases and J dropped 3 bases, with 13 bases sitting between them. CDR1 and CDR2 (germline): SQVTM, ANQGSEA. The CDR3 DNA reads TGCAGCGTTGACCGGGCCGCAGGGACAGATACGCAGTATTTT. Translated, it gives CSVDRAAGTDTQYF.

This clone was detected a few times. An end of the junction does not agree with germline; a read error may underlie this. The CDR3, as DNA: TGCGCCAGCAGCCAAGTGACTGTAGGGAACACTGAAGCTTTCTTT. Amino acids: CASSQVTVGNTEAFF. The gene calls are TRBV7-2 and TRBJ1-1; D unclear. The CDR3 is 15 residues long. Per germline, CDR1 SGHTA and CDR2 FQGNSA.

This clone has a count of ten or more. The same CDR3 can be traced to other DNA sequences in this sample. V gene TRBV19 combines with J gene TRBJ2-7, with 11 bases identical to TRBD2. J was trimmed by 1 base and V by 3 bases; bases with no gene match: 2. The CDR3 is 15 amino acids. The germline V gene encodes CDR1 LNHDA and CDR2 SQIVND (reference sequence). The chain's CDR3 is CASSIGLAGSYEQYF. The CDR3 nucleotides are TGTGCCAGTAGTATCGGACTAGCGGGTTCCTACGAGCAGTACTTC.

The sample holds a few counts of this clone. The chain couples TRBV7-9 to TRBJ1-1; D uncertain. The germline gives CDR1 SEHNR, CDR2 FQNEAQ (reference sequence). This CDR3 has 14 amino acids. The V end lost 2 bases, the J end lost 6 bases, and 13 bases lay between the germline ends. The CDR3 nucleotides are TGTGCCAGCAGCTTAAGAGGGTATGAGGCTGAAGCTTTCTTT. It yields the protein CASSLRGYEAEAFF.

This clone appeared a few times. The V gene is TRBV23-1, the J gene TRBJ1-1; D not certain. TRBV23-1 is flagged as an ORF with uncertain function. The V and J ends lost 6 bases and 1 base respectively, with 18 bases between them. The CDR3 is made up of 16 amino acids. CDR3 DNA sequence: TGCGCCAGCAGCCAAGAGGAGGACGCATGGAACACTGAAGCTTTCTTT. Translation: CASSQEEDAWNTEAFF.

A remark on this clone: The junction shows a germline mismatch at one end, possibly a read error. The rearrangement links TRBV18 to TRBJ2-1, with TRBD2 matching over 9 bases. The CDR3 has 17 residues. Germline CDR1 and CDR2: KGHSH and LQKENI. Here the CDR3 reads CASAPASGASSYNEQFF. Here the CDR3 DNA reads TGTGCCAGCGCACCGGCTAGCGGGGCGAGCTCCTACAATGAGCAGTTCTTC.